This TCR beta chain is drawn from a study of beta chain features in type 1 diabetes. General study points: Significant though moderate, a shortening of TCRB CDR3s appeared in all four CD4+ subsets of Type 1 diabetes patients.

This clone was observed a handful of times. Antigen: not known. This same CDR3 is encoded by further DNA sequences in the sample. Since all of the isolated RNA was reverse transcribed, expressed TCRB transcripts were what got sequenced. Naive, central memory and regulatory T cell samples averaged roughly 3.4 million immunoSEQ reads each. Clones were read by immunoSEQ multiplex PCR, and TCRdb kept only the in-frame ones, dropping some. The repertoire holds 150,000 or so clones, with roughly 60% as singletons. CDR1 is SQVTM, CDR2 ANQGSEA, per germline. The ends were cut back, 6 bases at V and 2 bases at J, with 3 bases in the middle. This CDR3 comprises 10 residues.

The sequenced material came from naive CD4+ T cells from blood. This TCR derives from a man aged 25 to 40 with type 1 diabetes. The chain recombines TRBV29-1 with TRBJ2-3; unclear D gene. CDR3 in DNA: TGCAGCGTGGCCACAGATACGCAGTATTTT. Protein: CSVATDTQYF.